These 18 T cell receptor beta chains share one sample of origin, sequenced in a study of cytomegalovirus exposure and HLA in healthy donors (TCRdb year 2017). Library creation used the immunoSEQ multiplex PCR assay. Drawn from immuneACCESS, this table holds only the in-frame rearrangements with V and J called that TCRdb kept. Clones are partly lost; checked studies trace under half to an unresolved V gene and leave the rest unexplained. This sample has about 280,000 clones in its table, and roughly 90% of those were observed once. The ten biggest clones cover about 0.99% of the sample. What was sequenced was PBMCs. Source of these receptors: a woman in her late teens or twenties in good health and CMV-seronegative.

This rearrangement joins TRBV5-6 to TRBJ2-7; 7 bases are a match to TRBD2. CDR3 length: 15 amino acids. The germline V gene encodes CDR1 SGHDT and CDR2 YYEEEE. The junction had 10 bases not matched to a gene; V was cut back by 2 bases and J by 5 bases. CDR3 in amino acids: CASSLDRGGSNEQYF. CDR3 nucleotide sequence: TGTGCCAGCAGCTTAGATCGAGGCGGGAGTAACGAGCAGTACTTC.

The chain employs TRBV6-1 and TRBJ2-1; a possible D gene is TRBD2 (5 bases). The CDR3 is made up of 14 amino acids. Germline CDR1 MNHNS, CDR2 SASEGT. V lost 7 bases and J lost 0, with 10 bases in between. The CDR3 loop reads CASIEGNSYNEQFF. CDR3 bases: TGTGCCAGCATCGAGGGAAACTCCTACAATGAGCAGTTCTTC.

V gene TRBV5-6 combines with J gene TRBJ2-1; possibly TRBD2 for D (5 bases). Germline CDR1 reads SGHDT; CDR2 reads YYEEEE. V was cut by 0 bases and J by 6 bases, with 10 bases left in between. The CDR3 loop spans 14 amino acids. CDR3 amino acids: CASSLEGSRNEQFF. In nucleotides, the CDR3 is TGTGCCAGCAGCTTGGAAGGGAGCCGCAATGAGCAGTTCTTC. Using reference TRBV5-6 and TRBJ2-1 for the parts outside the CDR3, the full variable domain is DAGVTQSPTHLIKTRGQQVTLRCSPKSGHDTVSWYQQALGQGPQFIFQYYEEEERQRGNFPDRFSGHQFPNYSSELNVNALLLGDSALYLCASSLEGSRNEQFFGPGTRLTVL.

This chain uses TRBV29-1 with TRBJ1-1; no clear D. Germline V gene sequence: CDR1 SQVTM, CDR2 ANQGSEA. The V end lost 6 bases, the J end lost 3 bases, and 5 bases lay between the germline ends. This CDR3 has 10 residues. CDR3 DNA sequence: TGCAGCGTGGCCCACACTGAAGCTTTCTTT. It encodes CSVAHTEAFF.

The J gene is TRBJ2-3, the V gene TRBV2; TRBD2 matches at 8 bases. After removal of 3 bases from V and 10 bases from J, the junction contained 21 bases not matched to a gene. Per germline, CDR1 SNHLY and CDR2 FYNNEI. The CDR3 sequence is 18 residues long. Here the CDR3 reads CASSDSPLRPSGLGAQYF. CDR3 sequence (DNA): TGTGCCAGCAGTGATAGCCCCCTCCGGCCTAGCGGGCTCGGGGCGCAGTATTTT.

The CDR3 loop reads CASSVGGGASGSTDTQYF. For the CDR3, the DNA is TGTGCCAGCAGCGTAGGGGGAGGGGCTAGCGGGAGCACAGATACGCAGTATTTT. J is TRBJ2-3 and V is TRBV9, with 8 bases aligning to TRBD2. After removal of 0 bases from V and 0 bases from J, the junction contained 9 bases not matched to a gene. Germline CDR1 is SGDLS and CDR2 is YYNGEE. CDR3 size: 18 residues.

Only a few counts were recorded for this clone. The J gene is TRBJ1-2, the V gene TRBV5-1; TRBD1 aligns across 7 bases. The CDR3 consists of 14 residues. Trimming took 0 bases from V and 3 from J; bases not matched to a gene: 2. The germline V gene has CDR1 SGHRS and CDR2 YFSETQ. The CDR3 protein is CASSLDGTDYGYTF. The CDR3 coding sequence is TGCGCCAGCAGCTTGGATGGGACAGACTATGGCTACACCTTC.

V and J are TRBV7-9 and TRBJ2-1; perhaps TRBD1 as D (6 bases). The V end lost 8 bases, the J end lost 4 bases, and 12 bases lay between the germline ends. Per the germline V gene, CDR1 is SEHNR and CDR2 is FQNEAQ (reference sequence). The CDR3 has 13 residues. The CDR3 coding sequence is TGTGCCAGCGCCGCAAGGGGGTACAATGAGCAGTTCTTC. Amino acids: CASAARGYNEQFF.

This chain joins TRBV15 and TRBJ2-5, with 11 bases identical to TRBD2. With 0 bases clipped from V and 4 bases from J, the junction kept 7 bases outside the gene matches. Germline loops: CDR1 LNHNV, CDR2 YYDKDF (reference sequence). CDR3 length: 17 residues. This CDR3 reads CATSRDPIGLAGETQYF. The CDR3 DNA is TGTGCCACCAGCAGAGATCCCATTGGACTAGCGGGAGAGACCCAGTACTTC.

The chain joins TRBV27 to TRBJ2-1; D is unclear. CDR3 size: 16 residues. Germline CDR1 reads MNHEY; CDR2 reads SMNVEV (reference sequence). The V end lost 5 bases, the J end lost 0 bases, and 14 bases lay between the germline ends. The CDR3 is CASSLFSRSSYNEQFF. For the CDR3, the DNA is TGTGCCAGCAGTCTCTTCTCCAGATCCTCCTACAATGAGCAGTTCTTC.

Many counts were recorded for this clone. This chain uses TRBV7-9 with TRBJ1-1; D possibly corresponds to TRBD1 (6 bases). V lost 5 bases and J lost 0, with 13 bases in between. Germline CDR1 and CDR2: SEHNR and FQNEAQ (reference sequence). The CDR3 extends over 15 amino acids. The CDR3 loop is CASSPPAGVNTEAFF. The CDR3 DNA follows: TGTGCCAGCAGCCCGCCCGCAGGGGTGAACACTGAAGCTTTCTTT.

The chain has TRBV19 and TRBJ1-2, with D maybe TRBD1 (6 bases). The CDR3 contains 14 residues. Germline assignment: CDR1 LNHDA and CDR2 SQIVND (reference sequence). The V gene lost 0 bases and the J gene lost 5 bases, with 10 bases spanning the gap. CDR3 nucleotides: TGTGCCAGTAGTATAGACAGGGGCCATTATGGCTACACCTTC. It yields the protein CASSIDRGHYGYTF.

The CDR3 sequence: CASSYGTGAYEQYF. CDR3 DNA sequence: TGTGCCAGCAGTTATGGGACAGGGGCCTACGAGCAGTACTTC. V gene TRBV27 combines with J gene TRBJ2-7, with 10 nucleotides matching TRBD1. This CDR3 region has 14 residues. Germline V gene lookup returns CDR1 MNHEY and CDR2 SMNVEV (reference sequence). With V trimmed by 4 bases and J by 2 bases, 2 bases remained unmatched.

J is TRBJ1-5 and V is TRBV10-3, with 9 positions matching TRBD1. The CDR3 has 17 amino acids. Trimming at V came to 0 bases and at J to 6 bases, leaving 9 bases not matched to a gene. Germline values: CDR1 ENHRY, CDR2 SYGVKD. This CDR3 reads CAISESMGDRDGQPQHF. As DNA, the CDR3 is TGTGCCATCAGTGAGTCGATGGGGGACAGGGACGGTCAGCCCCAGCATTTT.

V gene TRBV11-2 combines with J gene TRBJ1-1, with D possibly TRBD1 on 5 matching bases. Trimming shortened V by 5 bases and J by 5 bases, and 12 bases separated the two germline ends. The length of the CDR3 is 13 residues. Germline-derived CDR1 and CDR2 are SGHAT and FQNNGV. The CDR3 sequence is CASSLAGGTEAFF. The CDR3 region has the DNA TGTGCCAGCAGCCTAGCGGGGGGAACTGAAGCTTTCTTT.

The chain is built from TRBV6-5 and TRBJ1-1, with D unresolved. The CDR3 sequence is 15 residues long. V was trimmed by 2 bases and J by 0 bases, leaving 10 bases between them. Germline assignment: CDR1 MNHEY and CDR2 SVGAGI. The CDR3 sequence: CASSYGRPLNTEAFF. DNA for the CDR3: TGTGCCAGCAGTTACGGGAGACCCCTGAACACTGAAGCTTTCTTT.

The chain is built from TRBV25-1 and TRBJ1-1; the match to TRBD1 covers 9 bases. The V gene's germline CDR1 is MGHDK and CDR2 SYGVNS. V dropped 5 bases and J dropped 4; count of bases not matched to a gene: 5. There are 14 residues in the CDR3. The CDR3 nucleotides are TGTGCCAGCAGTCGGGACAGGGTTGGCACTGAAGCTTTCTTT. Translating it yields CASSRDRVGTEAFF.

This clone was counted a single time. The chain joins TRBV28 to TRBJ2-1; possible D gene TRBD2, 6 bases. Trimming removed 10 bases at V and 7 bases at J, with 11 bases between. Germline CDR1 is MDHEN and CDR2 is SYDVKM. This CDR3 spans 11 amino acids. The CDR3 DNA reads as TGTGCCACGGGAGTGAGGAATGAGCAGTTCTTC. This sequence encodes CATGVRNEQFF.